The present TCR beta chain was sequenced within a study of OX40 agonist ivuxolimab in advanced cancers. Study details: Every 2 weeks, patients got intravenous ivuxolimab at one of six dose levels (0.01-10 mg/kg).

Germline V gives CDR1 SGDLS, CDR2 YYNGEE. Trimming at V came to 3 bases and at J to 5 bases, leaving 3 bases not matched to a gene. The length of the CDR3 is 13 residues. General study results and limits: Relative to CD4+, CD8+ T cells held more expanded clones on average.

On this clone: The target antigen is unknown.

Sequencing used immunoSEQ multiplex PCR; TCRdb keeps in-frame clones, though not all of them. The sample contains tens of thousands of clones, about three quarters of which appear only once. People who had autoimmune disease history or systemic immunosuppression were excluded. Sample: CD4+ or CD8+ T cells sorted from blood, taken in a trial of the OX40 agonist ivuxolimab. This clonotype was obtained from an adult with an advanced solid tumor such as melanoma, head and neck, liver or kidney cancer. The V and J genes are TRBV9 and TRBJ2-3; 7 bases line up with TRBD2. The CDR3 protein is CASSDRGVDTQYF. CDR3 coding DNA: TGTGCCAGCAGCGACCGGGGGGTAGATACGCAGTATTTT.